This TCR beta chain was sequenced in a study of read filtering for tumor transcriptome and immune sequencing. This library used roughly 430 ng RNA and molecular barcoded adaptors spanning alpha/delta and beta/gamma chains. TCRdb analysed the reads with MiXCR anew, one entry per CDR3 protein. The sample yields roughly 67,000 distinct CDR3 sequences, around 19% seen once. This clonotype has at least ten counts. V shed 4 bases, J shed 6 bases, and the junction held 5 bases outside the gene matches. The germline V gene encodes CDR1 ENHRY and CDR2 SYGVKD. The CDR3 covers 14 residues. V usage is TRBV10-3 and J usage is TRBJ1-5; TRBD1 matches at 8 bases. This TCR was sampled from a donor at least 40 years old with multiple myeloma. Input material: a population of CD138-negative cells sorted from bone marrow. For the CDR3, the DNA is TGTGCCATCAGTGCGCAGGGGGCGTTTCAGCCCCAGCATTTT. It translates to CAISAQGAFQPQHF.